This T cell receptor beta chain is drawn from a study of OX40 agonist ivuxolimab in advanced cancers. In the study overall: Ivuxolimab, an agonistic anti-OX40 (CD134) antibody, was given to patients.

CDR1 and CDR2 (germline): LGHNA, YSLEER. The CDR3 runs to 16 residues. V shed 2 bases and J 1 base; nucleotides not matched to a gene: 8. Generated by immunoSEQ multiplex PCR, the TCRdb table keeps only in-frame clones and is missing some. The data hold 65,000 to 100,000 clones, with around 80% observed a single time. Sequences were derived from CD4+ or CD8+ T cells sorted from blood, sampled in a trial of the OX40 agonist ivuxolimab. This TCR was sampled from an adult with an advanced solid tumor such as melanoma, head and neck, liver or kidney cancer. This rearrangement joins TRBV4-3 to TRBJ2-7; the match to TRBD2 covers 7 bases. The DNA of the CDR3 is TGCGCCAGCAGCCAACTAAGCGGGATTGGTTCCTACGAGCAGTACTTC. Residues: CASSQLSGIGSYEQYF.